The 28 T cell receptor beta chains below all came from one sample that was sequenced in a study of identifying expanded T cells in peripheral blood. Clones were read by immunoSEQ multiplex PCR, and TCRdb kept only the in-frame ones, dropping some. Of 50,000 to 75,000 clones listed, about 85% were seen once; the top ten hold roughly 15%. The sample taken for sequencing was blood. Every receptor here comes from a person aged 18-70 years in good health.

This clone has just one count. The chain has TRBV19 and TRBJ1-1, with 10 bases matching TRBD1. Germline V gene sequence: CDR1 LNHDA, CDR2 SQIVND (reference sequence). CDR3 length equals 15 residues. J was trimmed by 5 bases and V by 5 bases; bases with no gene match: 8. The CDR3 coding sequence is TGTGCCAGTAGTCCCACCGACAGGGGGCTAACTGAAGCTTTCTTT. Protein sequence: CASSPTDRGLTEAFF.

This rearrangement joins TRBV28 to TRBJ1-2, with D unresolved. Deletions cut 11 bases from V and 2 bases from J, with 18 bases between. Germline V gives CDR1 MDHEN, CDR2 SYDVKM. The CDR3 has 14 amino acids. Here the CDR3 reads CAEGQSLANYGYTF. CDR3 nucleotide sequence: TGTGCCGAAGGGCAGTCATTGGCCAACTATGGCTACACCTTC.

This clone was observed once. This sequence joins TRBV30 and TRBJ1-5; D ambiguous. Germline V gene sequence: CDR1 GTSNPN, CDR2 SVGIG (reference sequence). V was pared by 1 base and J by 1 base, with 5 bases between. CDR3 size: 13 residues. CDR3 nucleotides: TGTGCCTGGAGTGAACAGAGCAATCAGCCCCAGCATTTT. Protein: CAWSEQSNQPQHF. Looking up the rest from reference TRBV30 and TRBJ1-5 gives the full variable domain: SQTIHQWPATLVQPVGSPLSLECTVEGTSNPNLYWYRQAAGRGLQLLFYSVGIGQISSEVPQNLSASRPQDRQFILSSKKLLLSDSGFYLCAWSEQSNQPQHFGDGTRLSIL.

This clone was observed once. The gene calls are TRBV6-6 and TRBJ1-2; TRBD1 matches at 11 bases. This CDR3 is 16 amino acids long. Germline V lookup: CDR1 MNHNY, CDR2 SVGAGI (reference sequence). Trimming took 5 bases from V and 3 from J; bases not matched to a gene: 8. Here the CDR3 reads CASSNIRDRGDYGYTF. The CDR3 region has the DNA TGTGCCAGCAGTAACATCAGGGACAGGGGGGACTATGGCTACACCTTC.

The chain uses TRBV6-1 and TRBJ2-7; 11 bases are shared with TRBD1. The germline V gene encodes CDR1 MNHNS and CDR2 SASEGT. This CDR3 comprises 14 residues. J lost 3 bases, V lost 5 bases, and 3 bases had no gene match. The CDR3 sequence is CASSSGTGGYEQYV. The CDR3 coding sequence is TGTGCCAGCAGTTCCGGGACAGGGGGCTACGAGCAGTACGTC.

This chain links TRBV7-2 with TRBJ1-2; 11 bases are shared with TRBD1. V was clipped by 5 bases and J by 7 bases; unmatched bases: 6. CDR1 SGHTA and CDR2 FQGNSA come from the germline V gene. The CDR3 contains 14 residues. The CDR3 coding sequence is TGTGCCAGCAGCCAGGACAGGGGGCAACGTGGCTACACCTTC. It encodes CASSQDRGQRGYTF.

CDR3 DNA: TGTGCCAGCAGGAAAAACGGACGGTTTGAAGCTTTCTTT. Its protein is CASRKNGRFEAFF. The rearrangement links TRBV2 to TRBJ1-1; D gene ambiguous. Germline V gives CDR1 SNHLY, CDR2 FYNNEI. V lost 6 bases and J lost 7, with 15 bases in between. The CDR3 totals 13 residues.

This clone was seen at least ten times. CDR3 bases: TGTGCCAGCAGCCGAGGCCAGGACACAGATACGCAGTATTTT. This gives the protein CASSRGQDTDTQYF. This chain uses TRBV7-9 with TRBJ2-3; unclear D gene. CDR3 length: 14 amino acids. Trimming took 5 bases from V and 2 from J, leaving 11 bases between them. CDR1 and CDR2 (germline): SEHNR, FQNEAQ (reference sequence).

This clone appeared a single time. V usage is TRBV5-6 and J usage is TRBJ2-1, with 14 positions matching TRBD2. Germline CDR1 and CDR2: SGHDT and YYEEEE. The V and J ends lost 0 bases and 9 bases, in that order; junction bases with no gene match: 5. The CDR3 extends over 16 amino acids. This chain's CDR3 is CASSLAGTSGRSEQFF. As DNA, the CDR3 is TGTGCCAGCAGCTTGGCAGGGACTAGCGGGAGAAGTGAGCAGTTCTTC. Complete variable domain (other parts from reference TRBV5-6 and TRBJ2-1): DAGVTQSPTHLIKTRGQQVTLRCSPKSGHDTVSWYQQALGQGPQFIFQYYEEEERQRGNFPDRFSGHQFPNYSSELNVNALLLGDSALYLCASSLAGTSGRSEQFFGPGTRLTVL.

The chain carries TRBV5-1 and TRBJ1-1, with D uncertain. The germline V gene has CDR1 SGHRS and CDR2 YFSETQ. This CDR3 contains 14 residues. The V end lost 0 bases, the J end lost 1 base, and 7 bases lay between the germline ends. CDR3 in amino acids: CASSLVSANTEAFF. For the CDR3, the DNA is TGCGCCAGCAGCTTGGTGTCAGCGAACACTGAAGCTTTCTTT.

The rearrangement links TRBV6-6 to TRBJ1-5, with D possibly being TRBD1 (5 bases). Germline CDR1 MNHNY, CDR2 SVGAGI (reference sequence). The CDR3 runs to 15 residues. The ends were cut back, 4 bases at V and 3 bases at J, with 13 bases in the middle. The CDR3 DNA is TGTGCCAGCAGTTTGGGGGGGAGGAACAATCAGCCCCAGCATTTT. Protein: CASSLGGRNNQPQHF.

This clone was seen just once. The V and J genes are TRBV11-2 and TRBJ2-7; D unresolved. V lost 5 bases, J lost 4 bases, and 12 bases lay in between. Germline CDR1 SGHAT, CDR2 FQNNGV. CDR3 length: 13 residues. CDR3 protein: CASSPTGLYEQYF. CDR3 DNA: TGTGCCAGCAGCCCAACCGGTTTGTACGAGCAGTACTTC.

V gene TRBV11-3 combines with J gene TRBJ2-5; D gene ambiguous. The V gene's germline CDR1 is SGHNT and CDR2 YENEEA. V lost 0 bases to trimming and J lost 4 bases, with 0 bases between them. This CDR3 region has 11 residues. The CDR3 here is CASSLEETQYF. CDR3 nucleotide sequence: TGTGCCAGCAGCTTAGAAGAGACCCAGTACTTC. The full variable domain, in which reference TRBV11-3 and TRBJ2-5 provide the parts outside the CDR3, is EAGVVQSPRYKIIEKKQPVAFWCNPISGHNTLYWYLQNLGQGPELLIRYENEEAVDDSQLPKDRFSAERLKGVDSTLKIQPAELGDSAVYLCASSLEETQYFGPGTRLLVL.

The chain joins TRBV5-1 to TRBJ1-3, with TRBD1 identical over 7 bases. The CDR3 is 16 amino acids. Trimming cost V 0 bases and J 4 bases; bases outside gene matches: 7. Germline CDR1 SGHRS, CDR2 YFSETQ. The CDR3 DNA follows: TGCGCCAGCAGCTTGGTGGAAGGGGGCGGCGGAAACACCATATATTTT. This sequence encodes CASSLVEGGGGNTIYF.

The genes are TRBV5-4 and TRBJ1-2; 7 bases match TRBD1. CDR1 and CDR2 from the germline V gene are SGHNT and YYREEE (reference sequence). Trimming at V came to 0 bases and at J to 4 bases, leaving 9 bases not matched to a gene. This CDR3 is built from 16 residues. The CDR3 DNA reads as TGTGCCAGCAGCTTGGACGGACAGGCGACGATCTATGGCTACACCTTC. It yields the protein CASSLDGQATIYGYTF.

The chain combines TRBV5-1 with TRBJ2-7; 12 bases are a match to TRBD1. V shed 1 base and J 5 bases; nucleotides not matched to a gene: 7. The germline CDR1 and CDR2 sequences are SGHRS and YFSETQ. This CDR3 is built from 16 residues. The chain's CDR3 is CASSLSGTGGINEQYF. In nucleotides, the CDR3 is TGCGCCAGCAGCTTGTCCGGGACAGGGGGCATCAACGAGCAGTACTTC.

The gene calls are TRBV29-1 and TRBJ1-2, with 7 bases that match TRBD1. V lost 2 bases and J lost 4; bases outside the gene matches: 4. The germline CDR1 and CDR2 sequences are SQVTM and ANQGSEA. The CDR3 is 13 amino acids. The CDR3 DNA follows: TGCAGCGTTGAACGGGACAGTACCTATGGCTACACCTTC. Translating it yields CSVERDSTYGYTF. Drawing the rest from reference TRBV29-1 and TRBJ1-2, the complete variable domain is SAVISQKPSRDICQRGTSLTIQCQVDSQVTMMFWYRQQPGQSLTLIATANQGSEATYESGFVIDKFPISRPNLTFSTLTVSNMSPEDSSIYLCSVERDSTYGYTFGSGTRLTVV.

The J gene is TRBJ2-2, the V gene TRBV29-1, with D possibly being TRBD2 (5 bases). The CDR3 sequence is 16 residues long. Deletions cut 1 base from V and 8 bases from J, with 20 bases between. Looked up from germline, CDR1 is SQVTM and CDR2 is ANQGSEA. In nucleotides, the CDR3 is TGCAGCGTTGAAGTACCCGGGCTACTAGGGTCGGGGGAGCTGTTTTTT. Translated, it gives CSVEVPGLLGSGELFF.

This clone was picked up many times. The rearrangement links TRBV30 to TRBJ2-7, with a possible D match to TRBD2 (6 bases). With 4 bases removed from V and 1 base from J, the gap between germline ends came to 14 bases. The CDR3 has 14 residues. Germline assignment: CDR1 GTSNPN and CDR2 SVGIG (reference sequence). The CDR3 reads CAWNSGTASYEQYF. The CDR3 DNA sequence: TGTGCCTGGAACTCCGGGACTGCGTCCTACGAGCAGTACTTC.

CDR3 residues: CASSPQVSGNTIYF. CDR3 in DNA: TGTGCCAGCTCACCACAGGTCTCTGGAAACACCATATATTTT. The chain carries TRBV18 and TRBJ1-3; D remains unclear. V was shortened by 1 base and J by 0 bases, with 4 bases between the two germline ends. Germline CDR1 reads KGHSH; CDR2 reads LQKENI. This CDR3 region has 14 residues.

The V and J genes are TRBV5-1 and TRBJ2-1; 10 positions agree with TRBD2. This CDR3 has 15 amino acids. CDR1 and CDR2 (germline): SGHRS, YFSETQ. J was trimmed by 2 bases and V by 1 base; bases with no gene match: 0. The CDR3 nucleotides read TGCGCCAGCAGCTTGACTAGCGGGGCCTACAATGAGCAGTTCTTC. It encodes CASSLTSGAYNEQFF. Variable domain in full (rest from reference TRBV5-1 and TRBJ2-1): KAGVTQTPRYLIKTRGQQVTLSCSPISGHRSVSWYQQTPGQGLQFLFEYFSETQRNKGNFPGRFSGRQFSNSRSEMNVSTLELGDSALYLCASSLTSGAYNEQFFGPGTRLTVL.

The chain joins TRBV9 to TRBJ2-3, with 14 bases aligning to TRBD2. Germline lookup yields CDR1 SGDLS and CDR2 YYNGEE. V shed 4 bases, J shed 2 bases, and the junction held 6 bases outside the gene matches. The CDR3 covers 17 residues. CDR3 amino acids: CASSPRTSGRFTDTQYF. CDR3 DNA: TGTGCCAGCAGCCCCCGGACTAGCGGGAGGTTCACAGATACGCAGTATTTT.

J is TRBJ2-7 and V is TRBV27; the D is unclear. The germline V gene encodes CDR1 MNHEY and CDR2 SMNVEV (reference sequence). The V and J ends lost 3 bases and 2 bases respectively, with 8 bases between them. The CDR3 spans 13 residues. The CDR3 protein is CASSFQRTYEQYF. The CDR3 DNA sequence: TGTGCCAGCAGTTTTCAGAGGACCTACGAGCAGTACTTC.

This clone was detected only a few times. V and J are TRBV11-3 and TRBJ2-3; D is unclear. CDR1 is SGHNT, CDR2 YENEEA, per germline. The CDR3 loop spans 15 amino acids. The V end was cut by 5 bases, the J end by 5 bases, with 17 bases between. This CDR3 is CASSPGRDKEDTQYF. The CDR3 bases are TGTGCCAGCAGCCCTGGAAGAGACAAAGAAGATACGCAGTATTTT.

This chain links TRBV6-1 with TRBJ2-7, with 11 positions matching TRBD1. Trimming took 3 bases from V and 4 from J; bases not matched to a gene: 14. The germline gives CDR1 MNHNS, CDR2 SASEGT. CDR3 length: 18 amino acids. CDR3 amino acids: CASSDWTGGAIRSYEQYF. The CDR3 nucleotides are TGTGCCAGCAGTGACTGGACAGGGGGCGCAATCAGGAGTTACGAGCAGTACTTC.

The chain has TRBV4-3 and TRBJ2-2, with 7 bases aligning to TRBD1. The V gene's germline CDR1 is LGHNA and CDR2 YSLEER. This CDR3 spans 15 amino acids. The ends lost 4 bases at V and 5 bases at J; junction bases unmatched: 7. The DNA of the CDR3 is TGCGCCAGCAGCCTCCAGGGGGTGGTTACCGGGGAGCTGTTTTTT. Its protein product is CASSLQGVVTGELFF.

This chain's CDR3 is CASSWDSTYNEQFF. The DNA of the CDR3 is TGCGCCAGCAGTTGGGACAGTACCTACAATGAGCAGTTCTTC. The chain uses TRBV5-1 and TRBJ2-1; TRBD1 matches at 7 bases. The V segment lost 5 bases and the J segment 2 bases; nucleotides outside the gene matches: 4. This CDR3 has 14 residues. Looked up from germline, CDR1 is SGHRS and CDR2 is YFSETQ.

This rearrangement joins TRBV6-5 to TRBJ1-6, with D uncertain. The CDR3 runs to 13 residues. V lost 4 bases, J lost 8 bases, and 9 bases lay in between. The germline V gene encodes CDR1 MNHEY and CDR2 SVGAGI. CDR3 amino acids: CASSSNIDSPLHF. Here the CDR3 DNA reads TGTGCCAGCAGTTCGAACATTGATTCACCCCTCCACTTT.